This TCR beta chain was identified during a study of T cells in Graves' hyperthyroidism and ophthalmopathy (dated 2019 in TCRdb). About the full investigation: Peripheral blood samples were taken at initial diagnosis, before any treatment was given. TCR V-J signatures able to tell the groups apart were searched for in a discovery cohort of more than 90 patients, of whom roughly 42 had Graves' ophthalmopathy and 57 had stable Graves' hyperthyroidism. Prospective prediction of ophthalmopathy was tested in an independent validation cohort consisting of fewer than 20 hyperthyroidism patients and about 17 patients who later progressed to ophthalmopathy. Once sampling was done, hyperthyroidism patients were given methimazole at a starting dose of 30 mg daily, whereas ophthalmopathy patients were given high-dose intravenous methylprednisolone. According to the paper, TCR Vbeta CDR3 sequencing was carried out on approximately 140 peripheral blood samples, which came from fewer than 50 ophthalmopathy, around 75 hyperthyroidism and some 17 progressor patients. In addition, the study compared T-cell repertoires in thyroid tissue and in blood from six Graves' hyperthyroidism patients. The 95 to 100 discovery patients were randomly split 7:3 into training and test sets.

Beyond this particular receptor, the publication reports: No statistical method was used to fix the sample size in advance, and group allocation was not hidden from the investigators. In validation, progression to ophthalmopathy was predicted by the model with around 70% sensitivity and 72.22% specificity, a median of roughly 6.4 months before onset. Most expanded thyroid clonotypes (frequency above 0.001) were also detected in blood, a finding suggesting that blood repertoires may reflect thyroid immune responses. A 13 V-J signature model separated ophthalmopathy from stable hyperthyroidism, with around 88% sensitivity and roughly 81% specificity in cross-validation and 80%/75% in testing.

In the ophthalmopathy patients, disease was moderately to severely active, with a Clinical Activity Score of 3 or more, a NOSPECS grade of 4 or more, and a duration of less than 3 months. The study excluded patients with uncontrolled infections, other autoimmune diseases, pregnancy or lactation. Diagnoses relied on clinical symptoms, serum thyroxine and TRAb, thyroid ultrasound and orbital computed tomography. PBMCs were separated from under 11 ml of fresh peripheral blood using Ficoll-Paque density gradient centrifugation. Trizol reagent was used to extract total RNA, and RNA quality was then checked on an Agilent 2100 Bioanalyzer. The TCR beta CDR3 regions were amplified from RNA transcripts. For the first round of RT-PCR on the TCR CDR3, the HTBI primer set was used together with the Qiagen OneStep RT-PCR kit. The libraries were constructed in a second round of multiplex PCR and then size-selected and purified. Sequencing of the libraries was done on an Illumina HiSeq2000 using paired-end 100 bp reads. The authors' pipeline ran thus. SOAPnuke was used to process the raw data, with reads discarded if the reads contained adapters or uncalled bases, had a mean Phred below 15, or lacked an exact constant-primer or identifier match. COPE v1.2.5 was used to merge the high-quality paired reads, and each unique nucleotide sequence was defined as a clonotype. MiTCR v1.1 was used to align the clonotypes against IMGT TRBV, TRBD and TRBJ reference segments. The analysis included only V-J combinations with a frequency above 0.0001, which together covered roughly 99% of the repertoires. A TCS score was defined as the ratio between F50 (clonal expansion) and ExV (chaos), using BLOSUM62-based TCRdist between CDR3 peptides within each V-J. Welch's t-statistics and random forest reduced 500 to 650 V-J features to 13, which were used in a naive Bayes classifier (R e1071). Through fastp at Q25 and MiXCR, TCRdb rebuilt clones from the public reads, retaining in-frame beta chains. For every CDR3 protein sequence, its rows merge into one entry that carries the most common genes and DNA. TCRdb, rather than the study authors, made the V and J calls. Recorded for this sample are over 250,000 distinct CDR3 sequences; approximately 15% of them occurred a single time. Over 50% of the sample belongs to the ten largest clones.

Its CDR3 holds 13 amino acids, cysteine through phenylalanine. The read is trimmed to its CDR3 DNA, 39 bases read in frame from base 1. V lost 2 bases and J lost 5 bases; the stretch between them is 7 bases long. CDR1 and CDR2 are read off the germline V gene (reference sequence) as WNHNN and SYGVQD. This clonotype came up many times. The antigen it binds to is not known. Nothing much larger sits one base from this clone, and base qualities are not available. The receptor chain draws on TRBV10-1 and TRBJ2-4; the D gene lacks a confident call. Sequenced: blood. This TCR came from a woman aged 55-70 years with Graves' ophthalmopathy. The DNA sequence is TGCGCCAGCAGTGAGGACGGACAAAACATTCAGTACTTC. Its protein is CASSEDGQNIQYF.